These 19 T cell receptor beta chains originate from one sample sequenced in a study of patients and donors after allogeneic stem cell transplantation. TCRdb re-called the RT-PCR reads with MiXCR, one entry per CDR3 protein. Of fewer than 500,000 distinct CDR3 sequences in the sample, 15% to 20% are singletons; the top ten hold around 6.8%. The specimen sequenced was blood, either unsorted or a sorted T cell fraction (not recorded which). The origin of the receptors is a human donor who was either an allogeneic HSCT recipient or a stem cell or donor lymphocyte infusion donor (not recorded which). It is not recorded whose cells these are; they may come from a transplant donor.

This clonotype was detected only a few times. The V and J genes are TRBV5-1 and TRBJ2-2; no clear D. The CDR3 is 15 residues long. Trimming stripped 2 bases from V and 4 bases from J, with 12 bases between. Germline V gene sequence: CDR1 SGHRS, CDR2 YFSETQ. CDR3 sequence reads: CASSFWASGTGELFF. The CDR3 DNA reads TGCGCCAGCAGCTTTTGGGCTTCGGGCACCGGGGAGCTGTTTTTT. The full variable domain, with the rest looked up from reference TRBV5-1 and TRBJ2-2, is KAGVTQTPRYLIKTRGQQVTLSCSPISGHRSVSWYQQTPGQGLQFLFEYFSETQRNKGNFPGRFSGRQFSNSRSEMNVSTLELGDSALYLCASSFWASGTGELFFGEGSRLTVL.

The chain has TRBV12-3 or TRBV12-4 and TRBJ1-1; 8 nucleotides agree with TRBD1. Germline trimming cut 3 bases from V and 5 bases from J; bases unmatched to any gene: 5. CDR3 length equals 14 residues. Here the CDR3 reads CASSFTGGVTEAFF. In nucleotides, the CDR3 is TGTGCCAGCAGTTTTACAGGGGGAGTAACTGAAGCTTTCTTT.

This clonotype has a handful of counts. This sequence joins TRBV7-8 and TRBJ1-2, with 10 bases that match TRBD1. This CDR3 spans 15 amino acids. Germline-derived CDR1 and CDR2 are SGHVS and FQNEAQ. J lost 7 bases, V lost 4 bases, and 9 bases had no gene match. As DNA, the CDR3 is TGTGCCAGCAGCTCCGTACCGGGACAGGGGTCTGGCTACACCTTC. Translation gives CASSSVPGQGSGYTF.

Only a few counts were recorded for this clonotype. V is TRBV20-1 and J is TRBJ2-7; 11 nucleotides align to TRBD1. The CDR3 runs 14 residues. With 4 bases clipped from V and 5 bases from J, the junction kept 7 bases outside the gene matches. The V gene's germline CDR1 is DFQATT and CDR2 SNEGSKA (reference sequence). The CDR3 sequence: CSATPGTGGNEQYF. CDR3 DNA: TGCAGTGCTACACCCGGGACAGGGGGAAACGAGCAGTACTTC.

This rearrangement joins TRBV12-3 or TRBV12-4 to TRBJ1-5; 7 positions match TRBD1. The V segment lost 5 bases and the J segment 5 bases; nucleotides outside the gene matches: 6. The CDR3 extends over 14 amino acids. CDR3 DNA sequence: TGTGCCAGCAGTCAGGGGGTAACTGATCAGCCCCAGCATTTT. Protein sequence: CASSQGVTDQPQHF.

This clonotype was detected ten times or more. This chain connects TRBV14 to TRBJ2-2; D ambiguous. The V end was cut by 2 bases, the J end by 7 bases, with 8 bases between. Germline values: CDR1 SGHDN, CDR2 FVKESK. The CDR3 sequence is 13 residues long. The DNA for the CDR3 is TGTGCCAGCAGCCAACGACTCGTCGGGGAGCTGTTTTTT. This gives the protein CASSQRLVGELFF. Supplemented by reference TRBV14 and TRBJ2-2, the full variable domain reads EAGVTQFPSHSVIEKGQTVTLRCDPISGHDNLYWYRRVMGKEIKFLLHFVKESKQDESGMPNNRFLAERTGGTYSTLKVQPAELEDSGVYFCASSQRLVGELFFGEGSRLTVL.

The rearrangement uses TRBV20-1 and TRBJ1-1; D is uncertain. CDR1 is DFQATT, CDR2 SNEGSKA, per germline (reference sequence). The CDR3 consists of 14 residues. Trimming took 5 bases from V and 2 from J, leaving 15 bases between them. The CDR3 loop is CSALRRGENTEAFF. The CDR3 bases are TGCAGTGCTCTGCGCCGTGGGGAAAACACTGAAGCTTTCTTT.

This chain joins TRBV30 and TRBJ2-3, with unresolved D. This CDR3 has 14 residues. Germline-derived CDR1 and CDR2 are GTSNPN and SVGIG (reference sequence). V lost 1 base and J lost 2, with 10 bases in between. In DNA form, the CDR3 reads TGTGCCTGGAGTGCGCCCCCCTCCACAGATACGCAGTATTTT. This sequence encodes CAWSAPPSTDTQYF. Full variable domain (missing parts from reference TRBV30 and TRBJ2-3): SQTIHQWPATLVQPVGSPLSLECTVEGTSNPNLYWYRQAAGRGLQLLFYSVGIGQISSEVPQNLSASRPQDRQFILSSKKLLLSDSGFYLCAWSAPPSTDTQYFGPGTRLTVL.

This clonotype was seen a few times. The genes are TRBV6-1 and TRBJ1-2; tentative D call: TRBD1 (6 bases). Germline-derived CDR1 and CDR2 are MNHNS and SASEGT. CDR3 length: 17 residues. V lost 6 bases and J 4 bases, leaving 24 bases between the germline ends. The CDR3 here is CASSHEPMGGGSYGYTF. CDR3 DNA: TGTGCCAGCAGCCACGAACCGATGGGAGGGGGAAGCTATGGCTACACCTTC.

This clonotype was recorded many times. The chain uses TRBV15 and TRBJ1-2, with unresolved D. Trimming pared 3 bases from V and 6 bases from J, leaving 11 bases between. The germline V gene has CDR1 LNHNV and CDR2 YYDKDF (reference sequence). The CDR3 has 13 residues. The CDR3 loop reads CATSSRRTDGYTF. The CDR3 bases are TGTGCCACCAGCAGTAGACGGACGGATGGCTACACCTTC.

The chain uses TRBV30 and TRBJ2-5, with D perhaps given as TRBD1 or TRBD2 (6 bases each). The ends were cut back, 6 bases at V and 5 bases at J, with 13 bases in the middle. The CDR3 length is 12 residues. Germline CDR1 and CDR2: GTSNPN and SVGIG (reference sequence). In nucleotides, the CDR3 is TGTGCCTGCACCGGGGGCGGGGAGACCCAGTACTTC. The encoded protein is CACTGGGETQYF.

The chain recombines TRBV19 with TRBJ2-7; 11 bases map to TRBD1. This CDR3 is 16 amino acids long. Germline V gene lookup returns CDR1 LNHDA and CDR2 SQIVND (reference sequence). Trimming took 4 bases from V and 1 from J; bases not matched to a gene: 6. The CDR3 sequence is CASSRLGTGGSYEQYF. The DNA of the CDR3 is TGTGCCAGTAGTAGGCTCGGGACAGGGGGTTCCTACGAGCAGTACTTC.

DNA for the CDR3: TGCAGTGCTAGAGGGTTAGCGAGGCCCCTCCACTTT. It yields the protein CSARGLARPLHF. The chain has TRBV20-1 and TRBJ1-6, with D unclear. CDR1 DFQATT and CDR2 SNEGSKA come from the germline V gene (reference sequence). The CDR3 is made up of 12 amino acids. The V gene lost 1 base and the J gene lost 13 bases, with 11 bases spanning the gap.

This clonotype has a count of ten or more. This chain joins TRBV12-3 or TRBV12-4 and TRBJ2-7; 9 bases align to TRBD1. V lost 5 bases, J lost 12 bases, and 11 bases stayed unmatched. CDR3 length: 13 amino acids. The CDR3 protein is CASSPGTGPPWYF. In nucleotides, the CDR3 is TGTGCCAGCAGTCCCGGGACAGGGCCACCTTGGTACTTC.

The gene calls are TRBV6-5 and TRBJ2-1, with TRBD2 identical over 9 bases. J gave up 7 bases and V 2 bases, and 12 bases lay outside the gene matches. CDR3 length: 17 residues. CDR1 MNHEY and CDR2 SVGAGI come from the germline V gene. CDR3 loop: CASSYPWREGRRNEQFF. The DNA for the CDR3 is TGTGCCAGCAGTTACCCCTGGCGGGAGGGCCGTCGGAATGAGCAGTTCTTC.

V usage is TRBV2 and J usage is TRBJ2-2, with D tentatively TRBD1 (6 bases). The CDR3 has 13 residues. Germline-derived CDR1 and CDR2 are SNHLY and FYNNEI. V dropped 6 bases and J dropped 6 bases, with 11 bases sitting between them. CDR3 sequence reads: CASRSRGAGELFF. In nucleotides, the CDR3 is TGTGCCAGCAGGTCCAGGGGAGCCGGGGAGCTGTTTTTT.

V is TRBV12-3 or TRBV12-4 and J is TRBJ2-7, with D maybe TRBD2 (7 bases). The V end lost 7 bases, the J end lost 6 bases, and 13 bases lay between the germline ends. The CDR3 is 12 amino acids. As DNA, the CDR3 is TGTGCCAGCACGAGGGGGAGGGGCGAGCAGTACTTC. Protein: CASTRGRGEQYF.

A few counts support this clonotype. The chain uses TRBV6-2 or TRBV6-3 and TRBJ1-5; maybe TRBD1 (5 bases). The CDR3 extends over 15 amino acids. Trimming pared 6 bases from V and 3 bases from J, leaving 15 bases between. The germline V gene encodes CDR1 MNHEY and CDR2 SVGEGT. The CDR3 bases are TGTGCCAGCAGACTACTCAGGGTCGCCAATCAGCCCCAGCATTTT. Its protein product is CASRLLRVANQPQHF.

Only a few counts were recorded for this clonotype. This sequence joins TRBV24-1 and TRBJ2-7; the D is unclear. Germline V lookup: CDR1 KGHDR, CDR2 SFDVKD. The CDR3 spans 11 residues. The ends were cut back, 4 bases at V and 4 bases at J, with 4 bases in the middle. CDR3 residues: CATSDKYEQYF. CDR3 coding DNA: TGTGCCACCAGTGACAAATACGAGCAGTACTTC.